This TCR beta chain was profiled in a study of blood T cells in healthy people across ages. It was with a sample-barcoded 5' primer and a J-beta primer mix that a second PCR of roughly 7 to 12 cycles was run. MiXCR, applied by TCRdb to the 5' RACE reads, yields one record per CDR3 protein. The sample lists 800,000 to 900,000 distinct CDR3 sequences; around 62% were seen once. The CDR3 sequence is 17 residues long. The V end was cut by 0 bases, the J end by 3 bases, with 16 bases between. Per germline, CDR1 LGHNA and CDR2 YSLEER. Peripheral blood samples of roughly 9.8 milliliters were drawn from each donor. Isolated PBMCs totaled at least 6.5 million in each sample.

The chain recombines TRBV4-3 with TRBJ2-3, with D perhaps TRBD1 or TRBD2 (5 bases each). The origin of this receptor is a man under 40 in good health. Input material: blood. CDR3 sequence reads: CASSQDQGGGPTDTQYF. CDR3 DNA sequence: TGCGCCAGCAGCCAAGATCAAGGTGGGGGACCGACAGATACGCAGTATTTT.